This T cell receptor beta chain was profiled in a study of blood T cells in healthy people across ages. Study-wide findings and caveats: Higher diversity, along with more naive CD4+ cells, distinguished long-lived donors from aged donors.

This clonotype occurred a few times. Antigen: not known. With V trimmed by 6 bases and J by 6 bases, 7 bases remained unmatched. The germline V gene encodes CDR1 SGHNT and CDR2 YENEEA. This CDR3 is built from 16 residues. A second PCR, run for roughly 7 to 11 cycles, used a sample-barcoded 5' primer plus a J-beta primer mix. Tagging of each cDNA molecule was performed by a template-switch adaptor with 12 random nucleotides. CDR3-containing paired-end reads numbered at least 3 million in each sample. Via MiXCR, TCRdb re-called the 5' RACE reads, giving one row per CDR3 protein. The sample holds around 870,000 distinct CDR3 sequences, under 35% seen once.

The sequenced material came from blood. The receptor's source is a woman older than 75 in good health. The V gene is TRBV11-3, the J gene TRBJ2-3, with 15 nucleotides matching TRBD2. CDR3 amino acids: CASSPGLAGGPDTQYF. The CDR3 coding sequence is TGTGCCAGCAGTCCAGGACTAGCGGGGGGGCCTGATACGCAGTATTTT.